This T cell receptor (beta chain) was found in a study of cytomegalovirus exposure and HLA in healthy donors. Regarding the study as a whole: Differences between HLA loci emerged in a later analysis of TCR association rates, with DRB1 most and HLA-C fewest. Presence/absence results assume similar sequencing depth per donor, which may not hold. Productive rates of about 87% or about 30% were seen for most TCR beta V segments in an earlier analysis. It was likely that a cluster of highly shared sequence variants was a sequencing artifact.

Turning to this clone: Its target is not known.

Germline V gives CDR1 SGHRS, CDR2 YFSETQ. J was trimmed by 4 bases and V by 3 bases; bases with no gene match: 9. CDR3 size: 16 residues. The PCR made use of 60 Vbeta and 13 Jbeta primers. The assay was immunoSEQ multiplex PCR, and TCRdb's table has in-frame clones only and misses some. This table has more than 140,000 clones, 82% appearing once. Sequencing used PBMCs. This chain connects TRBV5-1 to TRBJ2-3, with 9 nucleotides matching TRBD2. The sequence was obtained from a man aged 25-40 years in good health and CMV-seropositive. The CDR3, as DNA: TGCGCCAGCAGCTCCCTTAGCGGGAGTGGGTCAGATACGCAGTATTTT. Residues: CASSSLSGSGSDTQYF.